In its sample, the clone carrying this T cell receptor (beta chain) was seen a few times. Its antigen is unknown. This CDR3 comprises 14 residues. Trimming took off 4 bases at V and 2 bases at J, with 11 bases between the two ends. CDR1 and CDR2 (germline): MGHDK, SYGVNS. This specimen belongs to a study of T cells in localized non-small cell lung cancer. Study results and limitations: One tumor region alone was sequenced, and heterogeneity therefore remains possible. A median of about 58 of the top 100 tumor clones appeared in adjacent lung, which was paired and uninvolved. Adjacent uninvolved lung had the highest clonality, suggesting focused antigen responses.

The assay was immunoSEQ multiplex PCR, and TCRdb's table has in-frame clones only and misses some. In the table there are 53,000 or so clones, around 80% of which are singletons. The clonotype originates from a man aged 40 to 75 with stage III lung adenocarcinoma. The chain has TRBV25-1 and TRBJ2-5, with D uncertain. The sample in question was peripheral blood mononuclear cells, obtained before any cancer treatment. The CDR3 DNA sequence: TGTGCCAGCAGTGTGGCGGATTGGCAAGAGACCCAGTACTTC. Translation gives CASSVADWQETQYF.